These T cell receptor beta chains were read from a single sample in a study of CD8+CD57+ T cells in acquired aplastic anemia. One entry per CDR3 protein results from TCRdb running MiXCR on the reads. This sample has about 190,000 distinct CDR3 sequences, with around 66% found just once. Sequencing used sorted CD4+, CD8+, or CD8+CD57+ T cells (not recorded which) from PBMCs. These receptors originate from a human donor with severe aplastic anemia or a healthy control (not recorded which). Both conserved end residues are part of each CDR3. D genes are given only for firm matches. Some rows mark clone size as missing; the rest say once, few, many or name a class of expanded clone.

d_call: TRBD1
clone_size: many
v_call: TRBV12-3/TRBV12-4
j_call: TRBJ2-3
cdr3_aa: CASSLQGDTDTQYF
cdr3_nt: TGTGCCAGCAGTTTACAGGGGGACACAGATACGCAGTATTTT

d_call: -
clone_size: -
v_call: TRBV10-2
j_call: TRBJ2-7
cdr3_aa: CASRWDGSSYEQYF
cdr3_nt: TGCGCCAGCAGGTGGGACGGTAGCTCCTACGAGCAGTACTTC

d_call: -
clone_size: -
v_call: TRBV5-6
j_call: TRBJ2-1
cdr3_aa: CASSSERTRQFF
cdr3_nt: TGTGCCAGCAGCTCGGAGAGGACACGGCAGTTCTTC

d_call: -
clone_size: once
v_call: TRBV5-1
j_call: TRBJ2-7
cdr3_aa: CASSLEGPDEQYF
cdr3_nt: TGCGCCAGCAGCTTGGAGGGACCTGACGAGCAGTACTTC

d_call: -
clone_size: many
v_call: TRBV19
j_call: TRBJ1-5
cdr3_aa: CATWDLSNQPQHF
cdr3_nt: TGTGCCACCTGGGACCTAAGCAATCAGCCCCAGCATTTT

d_call: -
clone_size: few
v_call: TRBV2
j_call: TRBJ1-2
cdr3_aa: CASSEGQGGGYGYTF
cdr3_nt: TGTGCCAGCAGTGAAGGGCAGGGCGGCGGCTATGGCTACACCTTC

d_call: -
clone_size: many
v_call: TRBV12-5
j_call: TRBJ2-5
cdr3_aa: CASGLMDSEETQYF
cdr3_nt: TGTGCTAGTGGTTTGATGGACAGCGAAGAGACCCAGTACTTC

d_call: TRBD2
clone_size: many
v_call: TRBV7-6
j_call: TRBJ2-7
cdr3_aa: CASSLGGGGGYEQYF
cdr3_nt: TGTGCCAGCAGCTTAGGAGGCGGGGGAGGCTACGAGCAGTACTTC

d_call: -
clone_size: few
v_call: TRBV7-2
j_call: TRBJ2-7
cdr3_aa: CASSLSSLGEQYF
cdr3_nt: TGTGCCAGCAGCTTATCTAGCCTGGGCGAGCAGTACTTC

d_call: TRBD1
clone_size: -
v_call: TRBV27
j_call: TRBJ1-1
cdr3_aa: CASKGTGIGTEAFF
cdr3_nt: TGTGCCAGCAAAGGGACAGGGATTGGCACTGAAGCTTTCTTT

d_call: -
clone_size: -
v_call: TRBV6-5
j_call: TRBJ2-7
cdr3_aa: CASNQALYEQYF
cdr3_nt: TGTGCCAGCAACCAGGCTCTCTACGAGCAGTACTTC

d_call: -
clone_size: -
v_call: TRBV7-3
j_call: TRBJ1-2
cdr3_aa: CASSPDGYTF
cdr3_nt: TGTGCCAGCAGCCCCGATGGCTACACCTTC

d_call: -
clone_size: -
v_call: TRBV10-3
j_call: TRBJ2-7
cdr3_aa: CASRVDGNRDEQYF
cdr3_nt: TGTGCCAGCAGGGTAGACGGGAACCGCGACGAGCAGTACTTC

d_call: -
clone_size: -
v_call: TRBV5-1
j_call: TRBJ2-5
cdr3_aa: CASSLVTAQETQYF
cdr3_nt: TGCGCCAGCAGCTTGGTGACAGCCCAAGAGACCCAGTACTTC

d_call: -
clone_size: -
v_call: TRBV7-9
j_call: TRBJ2-5
cdr3_aa: CASSLLLSGRETQYF
cdr3_nt: TGTGCCAGCAGCTTATTGTTGTCGGGACGGGAGACCCAGTACTTC

d_call: TRBD2
clone_size: -
v_call: TRBV10-3
j_call: TRBJ2-1
cdr3_aa: CAISEGLAAPYNEQFF
cdr3_nt: TGTGCCATCAGTGAAGGACTAGCGGCTCCCTACAATGAGCAGTTCTTC

d_call: -
clone_size: -
v_call: TRBV7-9
j_call: TRBJ1-2
cdr3_aa: CASSHTNYGYTF
cdr3_nt: TGTGCCAGCAGCCATACGAACTATGGCTACACCTTC

d_call: -
clone_size: -
v_call: TRBV7-9
j_call: TRBJ2-7
cdr3_aa: CASSKVSRDYEQYF
cdr3_nt: TGTGCCAGCAGCAAGGTATCGCGGGACTACGAGCAGTACTTC

d_call: -
clone_size: -
v_call: TRBV4-3
j_call: TRBJ2-1
cdr3_aa: CASSLPHPEQFF
cdr3_nt: TGCGCCAGCAGCCTTCCCCATCCTGAGCAGTTCTTC

d_call: TRBD1
clone_size: few
v_call: TRBV12-3/TRBV12-4
j_call: TRBJ1-3
cdr3_aa: CASSADRSSGNTIYF
cdr3_nt: TGTGCCAGCAGCGCGGACAGGTCTTCTGGAAACACCATATATTTT

d_call: -
clone_size: few
v_call: TRBV10-3
j_call: TRBJ2-7
cdr3_aa: CAISEQNYEQYF
cdr3_nt: TGTGCCATCAGTGAGCAGAACTACGAGCAGTACTTC

d_call: TRBD1
clone_size: -
v_call: TRBV7-9
j_call: TRBJ2-7
cdr3_aa: CASSSLDRDHEQYF
cdr3_nt: TGTGCCAGCAGCTCCCTCGACAGGGACCACGAGCAGTACTTC

d_call: TRBD1
clone_size: -
v_call: TRBV19
j_call: TRBJ1-2
cdr3_aa: CASSIEQGINYGYTF
cdr3_nt: TGTGCCAGTAGTATTGAACAGGGGATTAACTATGGCTACACCTTC

d_call: -
clone_size: -
v_call: TRBV24-1
j_call: TRBJ1-2
cdr3_aa: CATSEHAKRKMGYGYTF
cdr3_nt: TGTGCCACCAGTGAACACGCAAAACGGAAAATGGGCTATGGCTACACCTTC

d_call: -
clone_size: -
v_call: TRBV11-2
j_call: TRBJ2-7
cdr3_aa: CASSLAGIDYEQYF
cdr3_nt: TGTGCCAGCAGCTTAGCCGGGATTGACTACGAGCAGTACTTC

d_call: -
clone_size: many
v_call: TRBV7-9
j_call: TRBJ1-2
cdr3_aa: CASSLLAGGADGYTF
cdr3_nt: TGTGCCAGCAGCTTACTGGCGGGGGGGGCGGATGGCTACACCTTC

d_call: TRBD2
clone_size: -
v_call: TRBV7-6
j_call: TRBJ2-2
cdr3_aa: CASSLVSSGVPGELFF
cdr3_nt: TGTGCCAGCAGCTTAGTTTCTAGCGGGGTCCCCGGGGAGCTGTTTTTT

d_call: -
clone_size: -
v_call: TRBV25-1
j_call: TRBJ2-5
cdr3_aa: CASSEVGDAETQYF
cdr3_nt: TGTGCCAGCAGTGAAGTGGGGGACGCAGAGACCCAGTACTTC

d_call: -
clone_size: -
v_call: TRBV15
j_call: TRBJ1-6
cdr3_aa: CATSRQGNSPLHF
cdr3_nt: TGTGCCACCAGCAGACAGGGGAATTCACCCCTCCACTTT

d_call: TRBD2
clone_size: -
v_call: TRBV3-1
j_call: TRBJ2-5
cdr3_aa: CASSHFSWTSGGQETQYF
cdr3_nt: TGTGCCAGCAGCCATTTTTCCTGGACTAGCGGGGGTCAAGAGACCCAGTATTTC

d_call: TRBD1
clone_size: many
v_call: TRBV12-3/TRBV12-4
j_call: TRBJ2-5
cdr3_aa: CASSLVRTGGVETQYF
cdr3_nt: TGTGCCAGCAGTTTAGTGAGGACAGGGGGTGTGGAGACCCAGTACTTC

d_call: -
clone_size: -
v_call: TRBV10-3
j_call: TRBJ2-7
cdr3_aa: CAISDPGRTYEQYF
cdr3_nt: TGTGCCATCAGTGATCCGGGGAGGACCTACGAGCAGTACTTC

d_call: -
clone_size: -
v_call: TRBV29-1
j_call: TRBJ2-2
cdr3_aa: CSGRTATGGLFF
cdr3_nt: TGCAGCGGACGGACAGCCACCGGGGGGCTGTTTTTT

d_call: TRBD2
clone_size: once
v_call: TRBV7-6
j_call: TRBJ2-3
cdr3_aa: CASSLRTSGEGKWGTDTQYF
cdr3_nt: TGTGCCAGCAGCTTACGGACTAGCGGGGAAGGAAAGTGGGGCACAGATACGCAGTATTTT

d_call: -
clone_size: -
v_call: TRBV19
j_call: TRBJ2-3
cdr3_aa: CASSRGGAADTQYF
cdr3_nt: TGTGCCAGCAGCCGTGGGGGGGCTGCAGATACGCAGTATTTT

d_call: -
clone_size: -
v_call: TRBV7-9
j_call: TRBJ2-2
cdr3_aa: CASSPHSGELFF
cdr3_nt: TGTGCCAGCAGCCCCCATAGCGGGGAGCTGTTTTTT

d_call: -
clone_size: once
v_call: TRBV25-1
j_call: TRBJ2-7
cdr3_aa: CARLDGMITYEQYF
cdr3_nt: TGTGCTAGGTTGGACGGTATGATAACCTACGAGCAGTACTTC

d_call: TRBD1
clone_size: -
v_call: TRBV20-1
j_call: TRBJ2-3
cdr3_aa: CSARAGTGVTDTQYF
cdr3_nt: TGCAGTGCTAGAGCCGGGACAGGGGTCACAGATACGCAGTATTTT

d_call: TRBD1
clone_size: -
v_call: TRBV7-9
j_call: TRBJ2-7
cdr3_aa: CASSLATGVRYEQYF
cdr3_nt: TGTGCCAGCAGCTTAGCGACAGGGGTTCGCTACGAGCAGTACTTC

d_call: -
clone_size: -
v_call: TRBV29-1
j_call: TRBJ2-3
cdr3_aa: CSVYPRDTQYF
cdr3_nt: TGCAGCGTTTACCCCAGAGATACGCAGTATTTT

d_call: TRBD2
clone_size: -
v_call: TRBV19
j_call: TRBJ2-7
cdr3_aa: CASSMPLAEALYEQYF
cdr3_nt: TGTGCCAGTAGTATGCCCCTAGCGGAGGCCCTTTACGAGCAGTACTTC

d_call: -
clone_size: -
v_call: TRBV2
j_call: TRBJ2-3
cdr3_aa: CARSDRRGGDTQYF
cdr3_nt: TGTGCCAGGTCCGACCGGAGGGGCGGAGATACGCAGTATTTT

d_call: -
clone_size: -
v_call: TRBV20-1
j_call: TRBJ1-2
cdr3_aa: CSAKDSRGYGYTF
cdr3_nt: TGCAGTGCAAAGGACAGTAGGGGCTATGGCTACACCTTC

d_call: TRBD2
clone_size: many
v_call: TRBV12-3/TRBV12-4
j_call: TRBJ2-5
cdr3_aa: CASRRAMGGMETQYF
cdr3_nt: TGTGCCAGCAGACGGGCGATGGGGGGGATGGAGACCCAGTACTTC

d_call: -
clone_size: many
v_call: TRBV5-1
j_call: TRBJ1-2
cdr3_aa: CASSPEGAQGWSYTF
cdr3_nt: TGCGCCAGCAGCCCGGAAGGCGCCCAGGGTTGGAGCTACACCTTC

d_call: TRBD1
clone_size: -
v_call: TRBV11-2
j_call: TRBJ2-6
cdr3_aa: CASSQAHDRGRGANVLTF
cdr3_nt: TGTGCCAGCAGCCAAGCACACGACAGGGGGCGAGGGGCCAACGTCCTGACTTTC

d_call: TRBD2
clone_size: -
v_call: TRBV7-6
j_call: TRBJ2-7
cdr3_aa: CASAGAGGNGEQYF
cdr3_nt: TGTGCCAGCGCTGGCGCGGGAGGGAACGGCGAGCAGTACTTC

d_call: TRBD2
clone_size: -
v_call: TRBV7-9
j_call: TRBJ2-1
cdr3_aa: CASSLIPHSGGGNEQFF
cdr3_nt: TGTGCCAGCAGCCTCATCCCCCACAGCGGGGGGGGAAATGAGCAGTTCTTC

d_call: -
clone_size: -
v_call: TRBV2
j_call: TRBJ1-5
cdr3_aa: CASRGRDTSNQPQHF
cdr3_nt: TGTGCCAGCAGGGGGAGAGACACTAGCAATCAGCCCCAGCATTTT

d_call: -
clone_size: -
v_call: TRBV7-9
j_call: TRBJ2-7
cdr3_aa: CASSQGRAGKEEQYF
cdr3_nt: TGTGCCAGCAGCCAAGGTAGGGCAGGGAAGGAGGAGCAGTACTTC

d_call: -
clone_size: -
v_call: TRBV10-3
j_call: TRBJ1-1
cdr3_aa: CAISESGGHTEAFF
cdr3_nt: TGTGCCATCAGTGAGTCGGGAGGCCACACTGAAGCTTTCTTT

d_call: -
clone_size: -
v_call: TRBV12-3/TRBV12-4
j_call: TRBJ1-2
cdr3_aa: CASSSQGDWGYTF
cdr3_nt: TGTGCCAGCAGCTCGCAGGGTGATTGGGGCTACACCTTC

d_call: -
clone_size: -
v_call: TRBV5-1
j_call: TRBJ2-1
cdr3_aa: CASSRGTANNEQFF
cdr3_nt: TGCGCCAGCAGCCGGGGGACAGCTAACAATGAGCAGTTCTTC

d_call: TRBD2
clone_size: -
v_call: TRBV7-2
j_call: TRBJ2-7
cdr3_aa: CASSLWGAGGYEQYF
cdr3_nt: TGTGCCAGCAGCTTGTGGGGGGCGGGAGGATACGAGCAGTACTTC

d_call: -
clone_size: -
v_call: TRBV2
j_call: TRBJ2-7
cdr3_aa: CASSGLLDPQFHEQYF
cdr3_nt: TGTGCCAGCAGTGGTCTACTGGACCCCCAGTTCCACGAGCAGTACTTC

d_call: TRBD1
clone_size: -
v_call: TRBV7-9
j_call: TRBJ1-5
cdr3_aa: CASSHVGETGGANQPQHF
cdr3_nt: TGCGCCAGCAGCCACGTCGGGGAAACAGGGGGCGCGAATCAGCCCCAGCATTTT

d_call: -
clone_size: many
v_call: TRBV4-1
j_call: TRBJ1-2
cdr3_aa: CASSLGEGGNYGYTF
cdr3_nt: TGCGCCAGCAGCCTCGGCGAAGGGGGGAACTATGGCTACACCTTC

d_call: -
clone_size: -
v_call: TRBV25-1
j_call: TRBJ1-2
cdr3_aa: CASSAGSNYGYTF
cdr3_nt: TGTGCCAGCAGTGCGGGAAGTAACTATGGCTACACCTTC

d_call: -
clone_size: -
v_call: TRBV29-1
j_call: TRBJ2-5
cdr3_aa: CSVTTYQETQYF
cdr3_nt: TGCAGCGTGACTACCTACCAAGAGACCCAGTACTTC